Listed below are T cell receptor beta chains from one sample, sequenced in a study of cytomegalovirus exposure and HLA in healthy donors. TCRdb's copy holds only in-frame clones and misses some; the assay was immunoSEQ multiplex PCR. Of fewer than 200,000 clones in the sample, about 78% were seen once. What was sequenced was PBMCs. The source is a man aged 60 to 69 in good health and CMV-seronegative. Each CDR3 is given with its conserved first and last residue. D genes are given only for firm matches. Size is stated for part of the rows, as once, few or many counts, or as a class when the clone is expanded.

TRBJ1-2,NA,NA,TRBV7-8,TGTGCCAGCAGCTTAGCAGGGGGGGTCGGTGGCTACACCTTC,CASSLAGGVGGYTF
TRBJ2-7,once,TRBD2,TRBV27,TGTGCCAGCAGCCTACTAGCGGGGGCCTACGAGCAGTACTTC,CASSLLAGAYEQYF
TRBJ1-5,NA,TRBD1,TRBV6-5,TGTGCCAGCAGGGGCCTCCAGGGGGGCAATCAGCCCCAGCATTTT,CASRGLQGGNQPQHF
TRBJ2-3,NA,TRBD2,TRBV28,TGTGCCAGCCCCCCTGCGGGAGGAGTTGGTAGCACAGATACGCAGTATTTT,CASPPAGGVGSTDTQYF
TRBJ2-7,NA,TRBD2,TRBV7-9,TGTGCCAGCAGTACAAGGAACCCGGGACTAGCGGGAGAGCTGTACTTC,CASSTRNPGLAGELYF
TRBJ1-2,few,TRBD1,TRBV6-6,TGTGCCAGCAAACCCGGGGAGGGACAGGGGTATGGCTACCCCTTC,CASKPGEGQGYGYPF
TRBJ2-2,NA,NA,TRBV7-9,TGTGCCAGCAGCCGAGTGAACAGTCTCACCGGGGAGCTGTTTTTT,CASSRVNSLTGELFF
TRBJ2-3,NA,TRBD2,TRBV25-1,TGTGCCAGCAGTGATGTGCGGGGGGTCATCGCAGATACGCAGTATTTT,CASSDVRGVIADTQYF
TRBJ2-7,NA,TRBD2,TRBV5-1,TGCGCCAGTACCCCCCTCCAGGGAGGGTCCTACGAGCAGTACTTC,CASTPLQGGSYEQYF
TRBJ1-3,NA,NA,TRBV6-6,TGTGCCAGCAGTTACGGCGGGGCTTGGAACACCATATATTTT,CASSYGGAWNTIYF
TRBJ2-1,NA,TRBD2,TRBV5-1,TGCGCCAGCAGCTTGGATAGCGGGGGAACTTACAATGAGCAGTTCTTC,CASSLDSGGTYNEQFF
TRBJ2-5,NA,TRBD1,TRBV5-5,TGTGCCAGCAGCTTGCAGGGGGCGCGGGAGACCCAGTACTTC,CASSLQGARETQYF
TRBJ2-7,NA,TRBD2,TRBV10-1,TGCGCCAGCAGTGAACTAGCGGATTCCTACGAGCAGTACTTC,CASSELADSYEQYF
TRBJ2-5,NA,NA,TRBV4-1,TGCGCCAGCAGCCTCCGTCCGGGAGCTACTCAAGAGACCCAGTACTTC,CASSLRPGATQETQYF
TRBJ1-6,NA,TRBD1,TRBV10-2,TGCGCCAGCAGTGTCGCGACAGGGATCAACCGTTCACCCCTCCACTTT,CASSVATGINRSPLHF
TRBJ2-1,NA,TRBD1,TRBV27,TGTGCCAGCAGTTTGCCCTCCGGGACAGGGGGCTCCTACAATGAGCAGTTCTTC,CASSLPSGTGGSYNEQFF
TRBJ2-7,NA,TRBD2,TRBV5-1,TGCGCCAGCAGCTTGGGGACTAGCGGGAGATCCGAGCAGTACTTC,CASSLGTSGRSEQYF
TRBJ2-3,NA,TRBD2,TRBV19,TGTGCCAGTTCGCTAGCGGGCACAGATACGCAGTATTTT,CASSLAGTDTQYF
TRBJ2-7,NA,NA,TRBV11-1,TGTGCCAGCAGTACGTCCGGTAGCTACGAGCAGTACTTC,CASSTSGSYEQYF
TRBJ2-1,NA,TRBD1,TRBV10-3,TGTGCCATCAGTCGGGACAGTTCGATCTACAATGAGCAGTTCTTC,CAISRDSSIYNEQFF
TRBJ1-4,NA,TRBD1,TRBV25-1,TGTGCCAGCAGTGCCGACGGACAGGCGGAGGTGGGAAAACTGTTTTTT,CASSADGQAEVGKLFF
TRBJ2-7,NA,NA,TRBV13,TGTGCCAGCAGCTTAGAGCGCTACGAGCAGTACTTC,CASSLERYEQYF
TRBJ2-3,NA,NA,TRBV9,TGTGCCAGCAGCGTAGGACAGGCAGATACGCAGTATTTT,CASSVGQADTQYF
TRBJ2-1,NA,NA,TRBV11-2,TGTGCCAGCAGCTTATCCGGGACACCCTACAATGAGCAGTTCTTC,CASSLSGTPYNEQFF
TRBJ2-2,once,NA,TRBV27,TGTGCCAGCAGAACCGGGGGTACACGGACCGGGGAGCTGTTTTTT,CASRTGGTRTGELFF
TRBJ1-5,few,NA,TRBV5-5,TGTGCCAGCAGCTTGGTTGCTGGGAGGAACAATCAGCCCCAGCATTTT,CASSLVAGRNNQPQHF
TRBJ2-7,once,TRBD2,TRBV7-9,TGTGCCAGCAGCTCTGATTTAGGACTAGACCACGAGCAGTACTTC,CASSSDLGLDHEQYF
TRBJ1-2,NA,TRBD1,TRBV9,TGTGCCAGCAGCGTAGAAGACAGGGGCTATGGCTACACCTTC,CASSVEDRGYGYTF
TRBJ2-3,NA,NA,TRBV7-8,TGTGCCAGCAGAGCCATTCGAATTCTCACAGATACGCAGTATTTT,CASRAIRILTDTQYF
TRBJ2-7,NA,NA,TRBV6-5,TGTGCCAGCAGTGAACAGGTTAGCTCCTACGAGCAGTACTTC,CASSEQVSSYEQYF
TRBJ1-4,NA,TRBD1,TRBV6-5,TGTGCCATCAGTAGACAGGGGGATGATGAAAAACTGTTTTTT,CAISRQGDDEKLFF
TRBJ2-7,NA,TRBD1,TRBV9,TGTGCCAGCAGGGGACAGGGGACCTACGAGCAGTACTTC,CASRGQGTYEQYF
TRBJ2-5,NA,TRBD2,TRBV29-1,TGCAGCGCAACCGGGACTAGCGGGACCGGGGAAGAGACCCAGTACTTC,CSATGTSGTGEETQYF
TRBJ1-2,NA,TRBD1,TRBV13,TGTGCCAGCAGCTTAGGGACAGGGGATGGCTACACCTTC,CASSLGTGDGYTF
TRBJ2-3,few,TRBD1,TRBV5-8,TGTGCCAGCAGCTCAGGGGGCTGGGGCACAGATACGCAGTATTTT,CASSSGGWGTDTQYF
TRBJ2-3,once,TRBD2,TRBV19,TGTGCCAGTAGTATAAGTCCGGGGAGGGCAGATACGCAGTATTTT,CASSISPGRADTQYF
TRBJ1-5,few,NA,TRBV5-1,TGCGCCAGCAGCTTCGCAGGGAATCAGCCCCAGCATTTT,CASSFAGNQPQHF
TRBJ1-6,NA,NA,TRBV6-5,TGTGCCAGCAGTTACACCCCTATCCTCCGAGGTTCACCCCTCAACTTT,CASSYTPILRGSPLNF
TRBJ1-6,NA,NA,TRBV18,TGTGCCAGCTCACCGTTGCGTAATTCACCCCTCCACTTT,CASSPLRNSPLHF
TRBJ1-1,once,TRBD1,TRBV7-7,TGTGCCAGCAGCGCAGGGGGCTTGAACACTGAAGCTTTCTTT,CASSAGGLNTEAFF
TRBJ2-5,NA,TRBD2,TRBV18,TGTGCCAGCTCACCGGGACTAGCGGAAAAGACCCAGTACTTC,CASSPGLAEKTQYF
TRBJ2-1,NA,NA,TRBV30,TGTGCCTGGGCCCAGGCACATGAGCAGTTCTTC,CAWAQAHEQFF
TRBJ1-1,NA,NA,TRBV5-6,TGTGCCAGCAGCTACCCCAGGGAAAACACTGAAGCTTTCTTT,CASSYPRENTEAFF
TRBJ2-3,NA,TRBD2,TRBV10-3,TGTGCCATCAGTGAGTCTAGCGGGGGGAGCACAGATACGCAGTATTTT,CAISESSGGSTDTQYF
TRBJ1-3,NA,NA,TRBV5-8,TGTGCCAGCAGCTTGAGAGGGGGAAACACCATATATTTT,CASSLRGGNTIYF
TRBJ2-7,few,NA,TRBV6-6,TGTGCCACCGGAGGGCCGGTTGACTACGAGCAGTACTTC,CATGGPVDYEQYF
TRBJ2-5,NA,TRBD1,TRBV5-6,TGTGCCAGCAGCCCGACGGGACAGGGGGCCGCACAAGAGACCCAGTACTTC,CASSPTGQGAAQETQYF
TRBJ2-2,NA,NA,TRBV28,TGTGCCAGCAGTCTACATCAAACAGGGACCGGGGAGCTGTTTTTT,CASSLHQTGTGELFF
TRBJ2-1,few,TRBD2,TRBV5-8,TGTGCCAGCAGCGTGCAGGTTCGGGGGGATCACAATGAGCAGTTCTTC,CASSVQVRGDHNEQFF
TRBJ1-5,NA,NA,TRBV5-8,TGTGCCAGCAGCTTGTTGGGGGGGCCCCAGCATTTT,CASSLLGGPQHF
TRBJ1-2,NA,TRBD1,TRBV2,TGTGCCAGCGACAGGGGTTCGAACTATGGCTACACCTTC,CASDRGSNYGYTF
TRBJ2-3,NA,TRBD2,TRBV5-4,TGTGCCAGCAGACAAGGACTAGCTAGCACAGATACGCAGTATTTT,CASRQGLASTDTQYF
TRBJ1-2,NA,NA,TRBV27,TGTGCCAGCAGTACGCAGACTGAGAGTTACCATGGCTACACCTTC,CASSTQTESYHGYTF
TRBJ1-1,few,NA,TRBV18,TGTGCCAGCTCACCCGGGGGGATTTCGATAAACACTGAAGCTTTCTTT,CASSPGGISINTEAFF
TRBJ1-4,NA,TRBD1,TRBV4-1,TGCGCCAGCAGCCAAGTTGGGACAGGGGCAACTAATGAAAAACTGTTTTTT,CASSQVGTGATNEKLFF